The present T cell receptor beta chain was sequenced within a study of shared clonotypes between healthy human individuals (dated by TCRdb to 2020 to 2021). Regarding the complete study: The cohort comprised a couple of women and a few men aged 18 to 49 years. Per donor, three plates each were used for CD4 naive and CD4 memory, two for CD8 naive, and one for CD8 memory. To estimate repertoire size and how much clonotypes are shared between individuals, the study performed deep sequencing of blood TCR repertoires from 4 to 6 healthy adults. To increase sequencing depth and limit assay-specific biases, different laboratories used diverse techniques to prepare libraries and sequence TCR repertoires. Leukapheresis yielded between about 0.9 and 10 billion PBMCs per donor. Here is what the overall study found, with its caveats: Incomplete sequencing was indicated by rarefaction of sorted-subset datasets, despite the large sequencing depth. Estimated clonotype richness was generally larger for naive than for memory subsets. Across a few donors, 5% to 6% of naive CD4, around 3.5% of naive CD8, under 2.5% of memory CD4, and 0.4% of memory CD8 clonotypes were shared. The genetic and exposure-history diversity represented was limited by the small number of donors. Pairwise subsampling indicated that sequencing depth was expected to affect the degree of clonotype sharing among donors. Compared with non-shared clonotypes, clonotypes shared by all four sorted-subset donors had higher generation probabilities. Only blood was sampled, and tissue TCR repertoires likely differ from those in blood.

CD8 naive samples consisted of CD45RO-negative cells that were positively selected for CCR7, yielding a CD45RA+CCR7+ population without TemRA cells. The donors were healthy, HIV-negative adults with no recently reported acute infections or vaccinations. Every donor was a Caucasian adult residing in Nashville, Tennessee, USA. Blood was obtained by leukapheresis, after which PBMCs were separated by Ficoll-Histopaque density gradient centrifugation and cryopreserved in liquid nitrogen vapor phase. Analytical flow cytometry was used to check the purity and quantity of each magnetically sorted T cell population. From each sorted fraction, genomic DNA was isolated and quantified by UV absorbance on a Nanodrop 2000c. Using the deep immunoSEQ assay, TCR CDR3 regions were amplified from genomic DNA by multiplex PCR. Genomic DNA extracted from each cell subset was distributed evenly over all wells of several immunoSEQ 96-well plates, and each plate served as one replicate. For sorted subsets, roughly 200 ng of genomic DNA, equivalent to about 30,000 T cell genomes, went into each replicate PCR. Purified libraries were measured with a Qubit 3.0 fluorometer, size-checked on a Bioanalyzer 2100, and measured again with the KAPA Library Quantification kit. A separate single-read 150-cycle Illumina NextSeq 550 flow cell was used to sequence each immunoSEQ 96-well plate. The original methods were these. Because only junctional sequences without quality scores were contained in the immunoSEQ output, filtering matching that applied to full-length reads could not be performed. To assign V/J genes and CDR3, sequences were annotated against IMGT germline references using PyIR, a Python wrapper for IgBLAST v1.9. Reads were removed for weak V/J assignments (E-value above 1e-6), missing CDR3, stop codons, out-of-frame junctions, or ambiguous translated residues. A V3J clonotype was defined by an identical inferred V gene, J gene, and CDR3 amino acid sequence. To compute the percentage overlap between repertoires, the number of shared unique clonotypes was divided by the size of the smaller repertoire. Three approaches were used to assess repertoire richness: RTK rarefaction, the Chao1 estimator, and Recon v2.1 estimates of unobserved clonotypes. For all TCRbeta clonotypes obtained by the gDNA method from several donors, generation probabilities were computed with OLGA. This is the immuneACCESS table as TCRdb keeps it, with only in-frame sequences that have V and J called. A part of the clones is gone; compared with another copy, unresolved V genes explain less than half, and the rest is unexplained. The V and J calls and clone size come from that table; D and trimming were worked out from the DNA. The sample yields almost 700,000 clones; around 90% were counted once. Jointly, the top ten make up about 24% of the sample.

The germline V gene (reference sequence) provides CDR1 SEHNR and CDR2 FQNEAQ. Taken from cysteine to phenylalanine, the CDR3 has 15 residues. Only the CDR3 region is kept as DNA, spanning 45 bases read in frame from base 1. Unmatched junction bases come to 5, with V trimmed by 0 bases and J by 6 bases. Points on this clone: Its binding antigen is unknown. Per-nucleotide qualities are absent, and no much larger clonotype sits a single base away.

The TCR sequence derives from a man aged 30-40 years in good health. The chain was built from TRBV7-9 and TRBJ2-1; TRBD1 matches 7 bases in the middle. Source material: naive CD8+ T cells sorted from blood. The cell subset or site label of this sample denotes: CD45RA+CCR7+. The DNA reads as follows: TGTGCCAGCAGCTTAGCGACGGCAGGGGGCAATGAGCAGTTCTTC. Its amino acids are CASSLATAGGNEQFF.